This record concerns one TCR beta chain sequence. Source study methods: Researchers report that nucleated cell counts were estimated from reference gene primer amplification. The protocol was immunoSEQ multiplex PCR, while the TCRdb copy is restricted to in-frame clones and leaves out a portion. V and J calls and clone size are those listed in that table; D and trimming were worked out from the DNA. The profile covers 50,000 or so clones, with around 85% appearing a single time and around 15% taken by the ten largest. The CDR3 loop spans 12 amino acids. The V gene lost 7 bases and the J gene lost 6 bases, with 12 bases spanning the gap. Germline-derived CDR1 and CDR2 are SGHRS and YFSETQ. The source of the sample is a study of blood T cell repertoires in COVID-19. Background on the study: T cells, B-cell-depleted T cells, or PBMCs supplied cDNA or gDNA.

The TCR comes from a human donor in a cohort sampled during active COVID-19. Sequenced input: peripheral blood. The rearrangement links TRBV5-1 to TRBJ2-3; TRBD2 might be the D (5 bases). The CDR3 DNA sequence: TGCGCCAGCCGGGGAGAACAGGATACGCAGTATTTT. Protein sequence: CASRGEQDTQYF.